Listed here are 18 T cell receptor beta chains from one sample, sequenced in a study of CD8+ T cells in alopecia areata. As to treatment: oral pan-JAK inhibitor, 5-10 mg twice daily. RNA, once extracted, was reverse transcribed into cDNA for use as the sequencing template. Sequenced by immunoSEQ multiplex PCR; TCRdb stores in-frame clones only, minus some. The sample records 35,000 to 45,000 clones, over 85% being singletons. The material sequenced was CD8+ T cells sorted from blood, taken at week 24, from a patient treated with tofacitinib. These receptors originate from a human donor with alopecia areata.

The rearrangement links TRBV28 to TRBJ2-5, with D uncertain. The CDR3 sequence is 13 residues long. Germline CDR1 and CDR2: MDHEN and SYDVKM. The germline V and J ends were trimmed by 3 bases and 5 bases, with 10 bases remaining between them. CDR3 protein: CASSFRSLETQYF. The CDR3 nucleotides are TGTGCCAGCAGTTTTAGGAGCCTGGAGACCCAGTACTTC.

V usage is TRBV5-4 and J usage is TRBJ2-7; D ambiguous. Germline values: CDR1 SGHNT, CDR2 YYREEE (reference sequence). Trimming cost V 4 bases and J 3 bases, with 11 bases left between them. This CDR3 is 13 amino acids long. In nucleotides, the CDR3 is TGTGCCAGCAGCGTATCAGTAAGCTACGAGCAGTACTTC. It specifies CASSVSVSYEQYF.

This chain uses TRBV5-1 with TRBJ2-2; 7 bases fit TRBD1. CDR3 length: 15 residues. The germline gives CDR1 SGHRS, CDR2 YFSETQ. V dropped 4 bases and J dropped 3; count of bases not matched to a gene: 6. The CDR3 DNA follows: TGCGCCAGCAGCCCGGGGACAGAGTACACCGGGGAGCTGTTTTTT. This codes for CASSPGTEYTGELFF. The full variable domain, with the rest looked up from reference TRBV5-1 and TRBJ2-2, is KAGVTQTPRYLIKTRGQQVTLSCSPISGHRSVSWYQQTPGQGLQFLFEYFSETQRNKGNFPGRFSGRQFSNSRSEMNVSTLELGDSALYLCASSPGTEYTGELFFGEGSRLTVL.

The CDR3 DNA follows: TGTGCCAGCAGCCTCGAAGCGGGGGTCTACAATGAGCAGTTCTTC. Its protein product is CASSLEAGVYNEQFF. V and J are TRBV7-3 and TRBJ2-1, with 8 bases fitting TRBD2. V lost 5 bases to trimming and J lost 3 bases; unmatched junction nucleotides: 6. Per germline, CDR1 SGHTA and CDR2 FQGTGA. CDR3 length: 15 amino acids.

The V gene is TRBV2, the J gene TRBJ2-7; 9 bases map to TRBD1. CDR1 and CDR2 (germline): SNHLY, FYNNEI. The CDR3 covers 13 residues. The junction had 0 bases not matched to a gene; V was cut back by 4 bases and J by 2 bases. CDR3 region: CASSGQGAYEQYF. In DNA form, the CDR3 reads TGTGCCAGCAGTGGACAGGGGGCCTACGAGCAGTACTTC.

This rearrangement joins TRBV7-9 to TRBJ2-1; tentatively, D is TRBD1 (5 bases). The V gene lost 4 bases and the J gene lost 10 bases, with 17 bases spanning the gap. This CDR3 comprises 14 residues. Germline lookup yields CDR1 SEHNR and CDR2 FQNEAQ (reference sequence). CDR3 nucleotide sequence: TGTGCCAGCAGCTCAGATAGGGGTCCCCGCGAGCAGTTCTTC. Amino acids: CASSSDRGPREQFF.

This clone occurred once. The V gene is TRBV27, the J gene TRBJ2-5; TRBD1 matches 8 bases. The V gene end was trimmed by 6 bases and the J gene end by 9 bases; junction bases not matched to a gene: 12. The germline V gene encodes CDR1 MNHEY and CDR2 SMNVEV (reference sequence). This CDR3 has 14 amino acids. The CDR3 DNA reads TGTGCCAGCAGCTTACCCGGGACAGGAAAGCCCCAGTACTTC. It encodes CASSLPGTGKPQYF.

The CDR3 loop is CASSLGQGMNYGYTF. The CDR3 nucleotides read TGTGCCAGCAGCTTGGGACAGGGGATGAACTATGGCTACACCTTC. The V call is TRBV7-9, the J call TRBJ1-2; 10 nucleotides align to TRBD1. This CDR3 has 15 residues. CDR1 SEHNR and CDR2 FQNEAQ come from the germline V gene (reference sequence). The ends lost 3 bases at V and 2 bases at J; junction bases unmatched: 3.

The chain combines TRBV29-1 with TRBJ2-7; a weak D match, TRBD1 (5 bases). The germline V gene has CDR1 SQVTM and CDR2 ANQGSEA. The CDR3 totals 14 residues. V was clipped by 1 base and J by 0 bases, with 10 bases between them. The CDR3 bases are TGCAGCGTTGAAGGGGGCCCTAGCTCCTACGAGCAGTACTTC. This encodes CSVEGGPSSYEQYF.

The chain has TRBV30 and TRBJ2-7; no definite D call. The CDR3 length is 12 residues. Trimming took off 0 bases at V and 3 bases at J, with 6 bases between the two ends. Germline CDR1 reads GTSNPN; CDR2 reads SVGIG (reference sequence). CDR3 nucleotides: TGTGCCTGGAGTGTAGATTTCTACGAGCAGTACTTC. This sequence encodes CAWSVDFYEQYF.

This chain links TRBV7-2 with TRBJ1-6, with D perhaps TRBD1 (5 bases). The V end was cut by 2 bases, the J end by 12 bases, with 14 bases between. Germline-derived CDR1 and CDR2 are SGHTA and FQGNSA. The CDR3 has 14 amino acids. The CDR3 bases are TGTGCCAGCAGCTTATATCCAGGGAAAGAACCCCTCCACTTT. This sequence encodes CASSLYPGKEPLHF.

The chain recombines TRBV5-4 with TRBJ2-1; 8 bases are a match to TRBD2. CDR1 is SGHNT and CDR2 is YYREEE in the germline V gene (reference sequence). The CDR3 has 15 amino acids. Unmatched junction bases numbered 5, after V lost 4 bases and J lost 2 bases. CDR3: CASSGGTRPYNEQFF. CDR3 DNA: TGTGCCAGCAGCGGCGGGACTAGACCCTACAATGAGCAGTTCTTC.

This chain connects TRBV7-9 to TRBJ2-5; tentatively, D is TRBD1 (5 bases). This CDR3 contains 14 residues. Trimming cost V 3 bases and J 4 bases, with 12 bases left between them. Germline V gene lookup returns CDR1 SEHNR and CDR2 FQNEAQ (reference sequence). The CDR3 nucleotides read TGTGCCAGCAGCTTTACTGGGGCTGGAGAGACCCAGTACTTC. The encoded protein is CASSFTGAGETQYF.

The gene calls are TRBV27 and TRBJ1-2, with D maybe TRBD1 (5 bases). This CDR3 has 12 amino acids. The germline gives CDR1 MNHEY, CDR2 SMNVEV (reference sequence). V was trimmed by 6 bases and J by 6 bases, leaving 11 bases between them. CDR3: CASRPPGNGYTF. In DNA, the CDR3 is TGTGCCAGCAGGCCGCCAGGGAATGGCTACACCTTC.

This sequence joins TRBV9 and TRBJ2-3; D ambiguous. V dropped 0 bases and J dropped 11 bases, with 10 bases sitting between them. CDR3 length: 12 amino acids. In germline, CDR1 is SGDLS, CDR2 YYNGEE. The DNA of the CDR3 is TGTGCCAGCAGCGTAGATGAAGGATTGCAGTATTTT. Protein product: CASSVDEGLQYF. Full variable domain (missing parts from reference TRBV9 and TRBJ2-3): DSGVTQTPKHLITATGQRVTLRCSPRSGDLSVYWYQQSLDQGLQFLIQYYNGEERAKGNILERFSAQQFPDLHSELNLSSLELGDSALYFCASSVDEGLQYFGPGTRLTVL.

The rearrangement links TRBV28 to TRBJ2-5, with a possible D match to TRBD1 (5 bases). The CDR3 contains 15 residues. Trimming took off 1 base at V and 4 bases at J, with 13 bases between the two ends. CDR1 and CDR2 (germline): MDHEN, SYDVKM. The CDR3 sequence: CASSLSGRVGETQYF. CDR3 DNA: TGTGCCAGCAGTTTATCCGGCAGGGTGGGAGAGACCCAGTACTTC.

This clone has just one count. The rearrangement uses TRBV27 and TRBJ2-1; TRBD2 aligns across 9 bases. This CDR3 has 16 residues. CDR1 and CDR2 from the germline V gene are MNHEY and SMNVEV (reference sequence). Unmatched junction bases numbered 9, after V lost 2 bases and J lost 7 bases. CDR3 DNA sequence: TGTGCCAGCAGTTTAGGGGCGGGGGGGCCGAGGAATGAGCAGTTCTTC. Protein sequence: CASSLGAGGPRNEQFF.

V and J are TRBV23-1 and TRBJ2-1; D call uncertain. TRBV23-1 is noted as an ORF with a role that remains uncertain. This CDR3 is 13 amino acids long. V was trimmed by 4 bases and J by 8 bases, leaving 12 bases between them. This chain's CDR3 is CASSRNSCYEQFF. The CDR3 region has the DNA TGCGCCAGCAGTCGCAATTCTTGCTATGAGCAGTTCTTC.